This T cell receptor (beta chain) stems from a study of shared clonotypes between healthy human individuals. Whole-study findings and limits: Non-shared clonotypes had lower generation probabilities than those shared by all four donors.

This clone was seen a few times. Its matching antigen is unknown. A read error likely explains this, since a far larger clone differs by one base. Per the germline V gene, CDR1 is SGHDN and CDR2 is FVKESK. CDR3 size: 15 residues. This table comes from immunoSEQ multiplex PCR, and its TCRdb copy is limited to in-frame clones, with some not included. The sample includes over a million clones, approximately 78% of them seen just once. The chain recombines TRBV14 with TRBJ2-7; 10 bases fit TRBD1. This clonotype was obtained from a man aged 18 to 30 in good health. Some clones in this sample may be carry-over from other donors' samples. Material: memory CD4+ T cells from PBMCs. Sample subset: CD45RA-negative fraction. CDR3 in amino acids: CASSRETGGGYEQCF. In nucleotides, the CDR3 is TGTGCCAGCAGCCGAGAGACAGGGGGCGGCTACGAGCAGTGCTTC.